This paragraph reports one T cell receptor (beta chain). This clonotype was recorded many times. Its antigen has not been determined. Base qualities are not at hand, and no much larger clone is one base apart. For repertoire sequencing, TCR beta CDR3 regions were amplified from RNA transcripts. The first round of RT-PCR was done with HTBI primers and the Qiagen OneStep RT-PCR kit, and was followed by a second round of multiplex PCR, then size selection and purification. Sequencing of the libraries was carried out on an Illumina HiSeq2000 in paired-end mode with 100 bp reads. Per the original workflow: SOAPnuke was used to process the reads, removing any read that contained adapters or uncalled bases, had a mean Phred below 15, or lacked an exact match to the constant primer or identifier. COPE v1.2.5 was used to merge high-quality paired reads. Each unique nucleotide sequence was defined as a clonotype, and clonotypes were aligned to IMGT TRB V, D and J references with MiTCR v1.1. The analysis was limited to V-J combinations with a frequency above 0.0001, which together covered 99% to 99.2% of the repertoires. For each V-J combination, a TCR clonal expansion and chaos score was defined as F50 clonal expansion divided by the chaos observed in the TCRdist matrix. Welch's t-statistics and random forest were used to reduce the features to some 13 V-J combinations, which were then used as input to a naive Bayes classifier. The Morisita-Horn index was used to measure how similar the thyroid and blood repertoires were. TCRdb handled the public reads itself, with Q25 trimming in fastp and clone calling in MiXCR, and kept productive beta chains. Rows are unified per CDR3 protein, each entry keeping the most common DNA and genes. In this record, the V and J calls reflect TCRdb's handling and not the investigators' own analysis. This sample comprises about 220,000 distinct CDR3 sequences, 20% to 25% of them detected only once. The ten largest clones add up to roughly 42% of the sample.

The record originates from a study of Graves' ophthalmopathy and Graves' hyperthyroidism (dated by TCRdb to between 2018 and 2020). With respect to the entire study: Peripheral blood was collected at initial diagnosis, before any treatment. The roughly 100 discovery patients were randomly divided into training and test sets at a 7:3 ratio. The study used signatures of the TCR beta repertoire to tell Graves' ophthalmopathy apart from Graves' hyperthyroidism and to predict which patients would progress to ophthalmopathy. Following sampling, methimazole starting at 30 mg daily was administered to hyperthyroidism patients, and high-dose intravenous methylprednisolone was administered to ophthalmopathy patients. In total, around 140 blood samples were TCR-sequenced: some 43 ophthalmopathy, about 75 hyperthyroidism and roughly 17 hyperthyroidism-to-ophthalmopathy patients. In more than 5 hyperthyroidism patients, the T-cell repertoire of thyroid tissue was compared with the T-cell repertoire of blood. To explore V-J signatures distinguishing ophthalmopathy from hyperthyroidism, a discovery set of 100 patients (43 ophthalmopathy, roughly 55 stable hyperthyroidism) was enrolled. An independent validation cohort comprised around 19 hyperthyroidism patients and 15 to 17 patients who later progressed from hyperthyroidism to ophthalmopathy.

The germline V gene specifies SNHLY as CDR1 and FYNNEI as CDR2. V trim: 10 bases; J trim: 6 bases; unmatched bases: 11. The CDR3 covers 14 residues, taking in both the cysteine and the phenylalanine. Only the CDR3 portion is preserved as DNA: 42 bases, with reading frame beginning at the first base. Ophthalmopathy patients were characterized by moderately to severely active disease, a Clinical Activity Score of at least 3, a NOSPECS grade of at least 4, and a disease duration under 3 months. Patients were excluded if they had other autoimmune diseases, uncontrolled infections, pregnancy or lactation. Clinical symptoms, serum thyroxine, TRAb, thyroid ultrasound and orbital computed tomography were used for diagnosis. Using Ficoll-Paque density gradient centrifugation, PBMCs were isolated from 8.5 to 10 ml of fresh peripheral blood. Total RNA was extracted with Trizol reagent and quality-checked on an Agilent 2100 Bioanalyzer.

Findings and caveats that apply to the study as a whole: Among expanded thyroid clonotypes with frequency above 0.001, most also showed up in blood, which suggests that blood repertoires may reflect the thyroid immune response. Ophthalmopathy was separated from stable hyperthyroidism by the 13-signature model with just under 90% sensitivity and 81% to 84% specificity in cross-validation and with 80%/75% in the test set. In validation, the model predicted ophthalmopathy progression with about 71% sensitivity and roughly 72% specificity; some 13 predicted patients were CT-confirmed with GO in a median of approximately 6.5 months. No statistical method was used to set the sample size in advance, and the investigators knew which group each participant was assigned to.

Sequencing was performed on peripheral blood. The TCR was taken from a woman between 45 and 65 years old with Graves' ophthalmopathy. Donor details come from another sample of the same person, matched by shared clones. The chain is encoded by TRBV2 joined to TRBJ2-5, with 10 middle bases fitting TRBD1. The sequenced DNA is TGTGCCACCAAAGAGACAGGGGGCGGACAGACCCAGTACTTC. Translation gives CATKETGGGQTQYF.